These 8 T cell receptor beta chains originate from one sample sequenced in a study of cytomegalovirus exposure and HLA in healthy donors. PCR used 60 Vbeta primers and 13 Jbeta primers. Clones were read by immunoSEQ multiplex PCR, and TCRdb kept only the in-frame ones, dropping some. The repertoire holds about 210,000 clones, with approximately 83% as singletons. Sequenced material: PBMCs. The receptors stem from a woman aged 45-59 years in good health and CMV-seropositive.

V and J are TRBV11-1 and TRBJ2-2; TRBD1 matches at 7 bases. V lost 3 bases and J lost 0; bases outside the gene matches: 7. Germline V lookup: CDR1 SGHAT, CDR2 FQDESV (reference sequence). The CDR3 totals 17 residues. DNA for the CDR3: TGTGCCAGCAGCTTCCTCCAGGGACAGACGAACACCGGGGAGCTGTTTTTT. Translation: CASSFLQGQTNTGELFF. Full variable domain (missing parts from reference TRBV11-1 and TRBJ2-2): EAEVAQSPRYKITEKSQAVAFWCDPISGHATLYWYRQILGQGPELLVQFQDESVVDDSQLPKDRFSAERLKGVDSTLKIQPAELGDSAMYLCASSFLQGQTNTGELFFGEGSRLTVL.

The rearrangement joins TRBV19 to TRBJ2-5, with 7 bases matching TRBD2. CDR1 and CDR2 from the germline V gene are LNHDA and SQIVND (reference sequence). The V and J ends lost 7 bases and 5 bases, in that order; junction bases with no gene match: 7. The CDR3 length is 13 residues. This CDR3 reads CASNTGGSETQYF. CDR3 coding DNA: TGTGCCAGTAACACGGGGGGATCGGAGACCCAGTACTTC.

This clone was picked up many times. The rearrangement joins TRBV6-4 to TRBJ2-2, with 7 positions matching TRBD2. CDR1 and CDR2 from the germline V gene are MRHNA and SNTAGT. The CDR3 loop spans 14 amino acids. V was clipped by 2 bases and J by 7 bases; unmatched bases: 4. CDR3 nucleotides: TGTGCCAGCAGTGACGGCGGGGGTGGCGGGGAGCTGTTTTTT. It encodes CASSDGGGGGELFF.

The gene calls are TRBV6-4 and TRBJ2-1; 16 bases align to TRBD2. In germline, CDR1 is MRHNA, CDR2 SNTAGT. The CDR3 runs to 16 residues. V was clipped by 6 bases and J by 10 bases; unmatched bases: 9. This CDR3 reads CASSPGTSGGAGEQFF. The DNA of the CDR3 is TGTGCCAGCAGCCCAGGGACTAGCGGGGGGGCCGGAGAGCAGTTCTTC.

The chain combines TRBV10-3 with TRBJ2-7, with D perhaps matching TRBD1 (5 bases). The CDR3 has 15 amino acids. Germline CDR1 reads ENHRY; CDR2 reads SYGVKD. The ends were cut back, 2 bases at V and 2 bases at J, with 13 bases in the middle. In DNA form, the CDR3 reads TGTGCCATCAGTGAGAGCACCAGGGCCACCTACGAGCAGTACTTC. Amino acids: CAISESTRATYEQYF.

The rearrangement uses TRBV4-3 and TRBJ1-2, with D maybe TRBD1 (5 bases). CDR1 and CDR2 from the germline V gene are LGHNA and YSLEER. V lost 4 bases, J lost 0 bases, and 15 bases lay in between. This CDR3 spans 16 amino acids. The CDR3 DNA is TGCGCCAGCAGCCTCGGGGGGGTGCAATCTAACTATGGCTACACCTTC. This sequence encodes CASSLGGVQSNYGYTF.

The chain links TRBV19 to TRBJ1-4, with D possibly being TRBD1 (5 bases). This CDR3 region has 15 residues. Germline-derived CDR1 and CDR2 are LNHDA and SQIVND (reference sequence). The V and J ends lost 5 bases and 7 bases respectively, with 17 bases between them. CDR3: CASSQPLGAGEKLFF. CDR3 DNA: TGTGCCAGTAGTCAACCGCTAGGGGCTGGTGAAAAACTGTTTTTT.

V gene TRBV9 combines with J gene TRBJ2-7; no definite D call. Germline V gives CDR1 SGDLS, CDR2 YYNGEE. The V end was cut by 0 bases, the J end by 3 bases, with 13 bases between. There are 15 residues in the CDR3. The chain's CDR3 is CASSVGASQIYEQYF. As DNA, the CDR3 is TGTGCCAGCAGCGTAGGGGCATCGCAGATCTACGAGCAGTACTTC.